One and the same sample provided the 19 T cell receptor beta chains below, sequenced in a study of EBV T-cell therapy then PD-1 blockade in nasopharyngeal carcinoma (dated by TCRdb to the early 2020s). Library construction relied on the immunoSEQ multiplex PCR assay. TCRdb re-hosts the immuneACCESS table, in-frame sequences only. Its copies lack some clones; in the studies checked, an unresolved V gene accounts for under half of them, and the cause for the rest is not known. This sample gives approximately 22,000 clones in total; approximately 79% of them show up just once. Of the sample, roughly 30% is held by the ten largest clones. Per the publication, the time point label means: 266 days after commencement of treatment, after nivolumab therapy. Interpreted using the paper, the treatment or condition label stands for: AdE1-LMPpoly-expanded autologous EBV-specific T-cell therapy followed by anti-PD-1 nivolumab.

No antigen has been assigned to these receptors. This specimen consisted of CD8+ T cells from blood, obtained at roughly day 280 from a patient whose treatment included autologous EBV-specific T cells and nivolumab. The source of these receptors is a man aged 40-55 years with nasopharyngeal carcinoma.

The table lists this clone with a few counts. V is TRBV5-4 and J is TRBJ1-5; D gene ambiguous. V shed 0 bases and J shed 3 bases, with 7 bases lying between them. Germline CDR1 reads SGHNT; CDR2 reads YYREEE (reference sequence). The CDR3 is 14 amino acids. The CDR3 protein is CASSLGGINQPQHF. In DNA, the CDR3 is TGTGCCAGCAGCTTGGGGGGAATCAATCAGCCCCAGCATTTT.

The chain carries TRBV6-2 or TRBV6-3 and TRBJ1-5, with a weak D call TRBD1 (6 bases). Trimming took off 6 bases at V and 4 bases at J, with 19 bases between the two ends. From germline, CDR1 is MNHEY and CDR2 SVGEGT. The CDR3 consists of 16 residues. The chain's CDR3 is CASSRTPGTINQPQHF. CDR3 DNA: TGTGCCAGCAGCCGAACCCCCGGGACAATAAATCAGCCCCAGCATTTT.

This chain connects TRBV28 to TRBJ1-2, with D maybe TRBD1 (6 bases). Trimming removed 6 bases from V and 3 bases from J, with 17 bases in between. The CDR3 has 15 residues. The germline CDR1 and CDR2 sequences are MDHEN and SYDVKM. This chain's CDR3 is CASSLGLGADYGYTF. CDR3 nucleotides: TGTGCCAGCAGCCTGGGTCTGGGGGCGGACTATGGCTACACCTTC.

This clone was seen a handful of times. The J gene is TRBJ2-2, the V gene TRBV7-9; D may be TRBD1 (6 bases). Germline CDR1 and CDR2: SEHNR and FQNEAQ (reference sequence). Trimming cost V 2 bases and J 7 bases, with 8 bases left between them. The CDR3 runs 13 residues. The CDR3 DNA sequence: TGTGCCAGCAGCTTATCAGGGGTCGGGGAGCTGTTTTTT. Amino acids: CASSLSGVGELFF.

The chain joins TRBV7-3 to TRBJ1-1; D remains ambiguous. This CDR3 is 15 amino acids long. The germline V gene encodes CDR1 SGHTA and CDR2 FQGTGA. V lost 5 bases and J lost 4, with 17 bases in between. The CDR3 reads CASSARVGRFTEAFF. Written as DNA, the CDR3 is TGTGCCAGCAGCGCTAGAGTGGGTCGTTTCACTGAAGCTTTCTTT.

The chain employs TRBV9 and TRBJ1-3; D is uncertain. V was clipped by 3 bases and J by 0 bases, with 13 bases between them. Per the germline V gene, CDR1 is SGDLS and CDR2 is YYNGEE. The CDR3 runs to 16 residues. In DNA, the CDR3 is TGTGCCAGCAGCGGGAGGTCAGGATTCTCTGGAAACACCATATATTTT. Translation gives CASSGRSGFSGNTIYF.

The rearrangement joins TRBV6-4 to TRBJ2-3, with TRBD1 as a possible D gene (7 bases). Germline V lookup: CDR1 MRHNA, CDR2 SNTAGT. This CDR3 is built from 16 residues. The ends were cut back, 6 bases at V and 2 bases at J, with 18 bases in the middle. CDR3 sequence reads: CASSPAAGGTTDTQYF. In DNA form, the CDR3 reads TGTGCCAGCAGCCCCGCGGCAGGGGGGACCACAGATACGCAGTATTTT.

The J gene is TRBJ2-1, the V gene TRBV7-3; 11 bases are a match to TRBD2. V was clipped by 5 bases and J by 8 bases; unmatched bases: 11. CDR1 is SGHTA and CDR2 is FQGTGA in the germline V gene. CDR3 size: 16 residues. As DNA, the CDR3 is TGTGCCAGCAGCCAAGCCGGGACTAGCGGTTCGTATGAGCAGTTCTTC. It is translated as CASSQAGTSGSYEQFF. Drawing the rest from reference TRBV7-3 and TRBJ2-1, the complete variable domain is GAGVSQTPSNKVTEKGKYVELRCDPISGHTALYWYRQSLGQGPEFLIYFQGTGAADDSGLPNDRFFAVRPEGSVSTLKIQRTERGDSAVYLCASSQAGTSGSYEQFFGPGTRLTVL.

V gene TRBV5-8 combines with J gene TRBJ2-3; the match to TRBD1 covers 10 bases. J was trimmed by 6 bases and V by 4 bases; bases with no gene match: 8. CDR3 length equals 15 residues. Per germline, CDR1 SGHTS and CDR2 YDEGEE. The CDR3 loop is CASSLDRGLLDTQYF. The CDR3 region has the DNA TGTGCCAGCAGCCTTGACAGGGGGCTATTGGATACGCAGTATTTT.

The CDR3 here is CASSQERASPTDTQYF. The CDR3, as DNA: TGCGCCAGCAGCCAAGAGAGGGCGAGCCCCACAGATACGCAGTATTTT. The chain links TRBV4-1 to TRBJ2-3, with D possibly being TRBD2 (5 bases). The V end was cut by 0 bases, the J end by 2 bases, with 12 bases between. The germline CDR1 and CDR2 sequences are MGHRA and YSYEKL. This CDR3 has 16 residues.

CDR3 sequence (DNA): TGCGCCAGCAGCCATCCCCCGGGGAGGCCTGGAAACACCATATATTTT. This encodes CASSHPPGRPGNTIYF. This chain uses TRBV4-3 with TRBJ1-3; D call uncertain. The V and J ends lost 3 bases and 2 bases respectively, with 14 bases between them. Germline V gives CDR1 LGHNA, CDR2 YSLEER. This CDR3 has 16 residues.

V usage is TRBV4-2 and J usage is TRBJ1-4, with TRBD1 identical over 8 bases. Germline trimming cut 2 bases from V and 6 bases from J; bases unmatched to any gene: 8. The CDR3 runs 16 residues. CDR1 LGHNA and CDR2 YNFKEQ come from the germline V gene. CDR3 nucleotides: TGTGCCAGCAGCCAAAGGGAGACAGGGGATTATGAAAAACTGTTTTTT. Its protein is CASSQRETGDYEKLFF.

The chain recombines TRBV6-4 with TRBJ2-3, with D perhaps matching TRBD1 or TRBD2 (5 bases each). The CDR3 contains 15 residues. The germline CDR1 and CDR2 sequences are MRHNA and SNTAGT. V lost 2 bases and J 1 base, leaving 10 bases between the germline ends. The CDR3 loop reads CASSDGGLGTDTQYF. CDR3 DNA sequence: TGTGCCAGCAGTGACGGGGGTTTGGGCACAGATACGCAGTATTTT.

The J gene is TRBJ2-5, the V gene TRBV19; 14 positions agree with TRBD2. The trim removed 5 bases at V and 7 bases at J, leaving 9 bases unmatched. The CDR3 is 16 residues long. Germline values: CDR1 LNHDA, CDR2 SQIVND (reference sequence). DNA of the CDR3: TGTGCCAGTAGTCCGGGACTAGCGGGGGCCCCGGGGACCCAGTACTTC. Translating gives CASSPGLAGAPGTQYF. Full variable domain (missing parts from reference TRBV19 and TRBJ2-5): DGGITQSPKYLFRKEGQNVTLSCEQNLNHDAMYWYRQDPGQGLRLIYYSQIVNDFQKGDIAEGYSVSREKKESFPLTVTSAQKNPTAFYLCASSPGLAGAPGTQYFGPGTRLLVL.

The chain has TRBV4-1 and TRBJ1-4, with TRBD1 as a possible D gene (5 bases). The V end was cut by 3 bases, the J end by 7 bases, with 12 bases between. Germline CDR1 is MGHRA and CDR2 is YSYEKL. The CDR3 loop spans 14 amino acids. The CDR3: CASSQFQGGEKLFF. The CDR3 nucleotides are TGCGCCAGCAGCCAGTTTCAGGGAGGTGAAAAACTGTTTTTT.

This clone has a single count. The J gene is TRBJ1-4, the V gene TRBV7-9, with D maybe TRBD1 (5 bases). V was clipped by 6 bases and J by 10 bases, with 12 bases between them. From germline, CDR1 is SEHNR and CDR2 FQNEAQ (reference sequence). This CDR3 comprises 12 residues. The CDR3 here is CASRSGDGKLFF. The CDR3 DNA reads TGTGCCAGCAGATCCGGGGACGGAAAACTGTTTTTT. Full variable domain (outside the CDR3, taken from reference TRBV7-9 and TRBJ1-4): DTGVSQNPRHKITKRGQNVTFRCDPISEHNRLYWYRQTLGQGPEFLTYFQNEAQLEKSRLLSDRFSAERPKGSFSTLEIQRTEQGDSAMYLCASRSGDGKLFFGSGTQLSVL.

This clone was detected only once. CDR3 nucleotide sequence: TGTGCCAGCAGCCGGACAGGGCCGAGTACTGAAGCTTTCTTT. As protein: CASSRTGPSTEAFF. The rearrangement uses TRBV27 and TRBJ1-1; TRBD1 matches 8 bases. Germline V gene data show CDR1 as MNHEY and CDR2 as SMNVEV (reference sequence). CDR3 length: 14 residues. The trim removed 6 bases at V and 5 bases at J, leaving 8 bases unmatched.

The chain has TRBV7-8 and TRBJ1-1, with TRBD1 identical over 7 bases. The CDR3 spans 14 residues. Germline CDR1 SGHVS, CDR2 FQNEAQ. J lost 0 bases, V lost 6 bases, and 4 bases had no gene match. The CDR3 reads CASSSGQVNTEAFF. The CDR3 bases are TGTGCCAGCAGTTCCGGACAGGTGAACACTGAAGCTTTCTTT.

V gene TRBV27 combines with J gene TRBJ2-1, with D perhaps TRBD1 (5 bases). Per germline, CDR1 MNHEY and CDR2 SMNVEV (reference sequence). With 2 bases removed from V and 2 bases from J, the gap between germline ends came to 10 bases. The CDR3 runs 15 residues. The CDR3: CASSLRTPTYNEQFF. CDR3 nucleotide sequence: TGTGCCAGCAGTTTAAGGACACCTACCTACAATGAGCAGTTCTTC.